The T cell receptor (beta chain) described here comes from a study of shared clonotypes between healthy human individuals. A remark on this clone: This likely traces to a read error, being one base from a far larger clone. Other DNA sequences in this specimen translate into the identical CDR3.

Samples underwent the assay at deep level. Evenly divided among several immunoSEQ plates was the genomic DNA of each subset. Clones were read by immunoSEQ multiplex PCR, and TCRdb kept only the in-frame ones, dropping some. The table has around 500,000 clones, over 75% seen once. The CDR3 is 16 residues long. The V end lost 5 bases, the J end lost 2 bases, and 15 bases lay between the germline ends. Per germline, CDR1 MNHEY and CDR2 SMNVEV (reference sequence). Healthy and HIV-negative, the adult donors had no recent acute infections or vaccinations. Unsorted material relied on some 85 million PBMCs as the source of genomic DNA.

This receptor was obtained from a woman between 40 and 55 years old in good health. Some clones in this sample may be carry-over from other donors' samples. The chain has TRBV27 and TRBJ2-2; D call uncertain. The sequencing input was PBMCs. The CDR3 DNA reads TGTGCCAGCAGTCTACGGGTCCAGCTAAACACCGGGGAGCTGTTTTTT. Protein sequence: CASSLRVQLNTGELFF.